This paragraph reports one T cell receptor beta chain. This entry comes from a study of blood T cell repertoires in COVID-19. Overall study context: The United States, Italy and Spain supplied acute and convalescent COVID-19 samples. Sample material is recorded as cDNA or gDNA derived from T cells, B-cell-depleted T cells, or PBMCs.

TCRdb keeps only in-frame clones here, not all; method: immunoSEQ multiplex PCR. The sample comprises roughly 670,000 clones, about nine tenths of which are singletons, and approximately 0.25% rests with the top ten. Germline V CDR1 and CDR2: SGHRS, YFSETQ. Trimming removed 4 bases from V and 3 bases from J, with 11 bases in between. CDR3 length equals 14 residues. Sequencing was performed on peripheral blood. The chain couples TRBV5-1 to TRBJ1-3; D may be TRBD1 (6 bases). This receptor was taken from a woman between 18 and 30 years old with acute or convalescent COVID-19. The chain's CDR3 is CASSRTGIGNTIYF. The CDR3, as DNA: TGCGCCAGCAGCCGTACAGGGATTGGAAACACCATATATTTT.